The 14 T cell receptor beta chains presented below share a single source sample, sequenced in a study of cytomegalovirus exposure and HLA in healthy donors (TCRdb year 2017). The library was made by the immunoSEQ multiplex PCR assay. TCRdb provides this immuneACCESS table in a form limited to in-frame rearrangements. Some clones are lacking; in checked studies, under half of them reflect an unresolved V gene, and why the rest are absent is not known. Across this sample there are tens of thousands of clones, with around 94% seen only once. The ten largest account for under 2.5% of the sample. The sequenced sample consisted of PBMCs. These receptors originate from a man aged 18 to 30 in good health and CMV-seronegative.

The V and J genes are TRBV6-5 and TRBJ2-5; 10 bases map to TRBD2. Trimming at V came to 6 bases and at J to 3 bases, leaving 7 bases not matched to a gene. Germline lookup yields CDR1 MNHEY and CDR2 SVGAGI. The CDR3 spans 15 residues. The CDR3 loop is CASRRGLAGEETQYF. CDR3 sequence (DNA): TGTGCCAGCAGAAGGGGGCTAGCGGGAGAAGAGACCCAGTACTTC.

The chain couples TRBV7-2 to TRBJ1-5; the D is unclear. Looked up from germline, CDR1 is SGHTA and CDR2 is FQGNSA. The germline V and J ends were trimmed by 3 bases and 7 bases, with 16 bases remaining between them. CDR3 length: 15 amino acids. The CDR3 region has the DNA TGTGCCAGCAGCTTGATCGGAGGTGCAGGCCAGCCCCAGCATTTT. As protein: CASSLIGGAGQPQHF.

This chain joins TRBV9 and TRBJ2-1, with TRBD2 matching 10 bases. Unmatched junction bases numbered 5, after V lost 0 bases and J lost 8 bases. The CDR3 has 15 residues. The germline V gene encodes CDR1 SGDLS and CDR2 YYNGEE. The CDR3 bases are TGTGCCAGCAGCGTAGCCGGGACTAGCGTCGATGAGCAGTTCTTC. It is translated as CASSVAGTSVDEQFF.

The chain joins TRBV7-2 to TRBJ1-2; TRBD1 is a possible D gene (5 bases). V lost 3 bases to trimming and J lost 5 bases, with 7 bases between them. Germline values: CDR1 SGHTA, CDR2 FQGNSA. This CDR3 has 12 residues. The CDR3 protein is CASSLGGYGYTF. The CDR3 nucleotides are TGTGCCAGCAGCTTGGGGGGGTATGGCTACACCTTC.

The chain uses TRBV7-9 and TRBJ2-2, with 8 bases lining up with TRBD1. V shed 1 base, J shed 7 bases, and the junction held 8 bases outside the gene matches. Germline loops: CDR1 SEHNR, CDR2 FQNEAQ (reference sequence). This CDR3 comprises 16 residues. The CDR3 loop is CASSLDFRGLHGELFF. CDR3 DNA: TGTGCCAGCAGCTTAGACTTCAGGGGGCTTCACGGGGAGCTGTTTTTT.

V is TRBV7-2 and J is TRBJ2-5; 7 nucleotides agree with TRBD2. Unmatched junction bases numbered 6, after V lost 4 bases and J lost 1 base. This CDR3 has 15 amino acids. CDR1 and CDR2 from the germline V gene are SGHTA and FQGNSA. The CDR3 DNA sequence: TGTGCCAGCAGCTCAAAACTAGCGCCCCAAGAGACCCAGTACTTC. Translated: CASSSKLAPQETQYF.

This clone was seen more than once but under ten times. V and J are TRBV28 and TRBJ1-2; perhaps TRBD1 as D (5 bases). The CDR3 loop spans 13 amino acids. Germline CDR1 is MDHEN and CDR2 is SYDVKM. The V and J ends lost 1 base and 8 bases respectively, with 11 bases between them. CDR3 sequence (DNA): TGTGCCAGCAGTTTATTTACGGGGGACGGCTACACCTTC. Protein sequence: CASSLFTGDGYTF.

This chain joins TRBV14 and TRBJ2-1; TRBD2 matches at 12 bases. With V trimmed by 1 base and J by 6 bases, 4 bases remained unmatched. Germline V gives CDR1 SGHDN, CDR2 FVKESK. The CDR3 has 16 amino acids. CDR3 coding DNA: TGTGCCAGCAGCCAAGGGGGACTAGCGGGTAGCAATGAGCAGTTCTTC. As protein: CASSQGGLAGSNEQFF.

This chain uses TRBV18 with TRBJ2-5; 12 bases are shared with TRBD1. The CDR3 runs to 15 residues. Germline CDR1 is KGHSH and CDR2 is LQKENI. The J segment lost 1 base and the V segment lost 6 bases, leaving 3 bases of the junction unmatched. The CDR3 DNA sequence: TGTGCCAGCTCCCCGGGACAGGGGGCCCAAGAGACCCAGTACTTC. This translates into CASSPGQGAQETQYF.

This rearrangement joins TRBV19 to TRBJ1-1; TRBD1 is a possible D gene (6 bases). CDR1 LNHDA and CDR2 SQIVND come from the germline V gene (reference sequence). The CDR3 runs 13 residues. V was pared by 2 bases and J by 8 bases, with 12 bases between. For the CDR3, the DNA is TGTGCCAGTAGTATAAAAAGGGACAAAGAAGCTTTCTTT. Protein: CASSIKRDKEAFF.

The chain carries TRBV28 and TRBJ2-5; 7 bases fit TRBD1. The CDR3 spans 15 residues. CDR1 is MDHEN and CDR2 is SYDVKM in the germline V gene. V shed 6 bases, J shed 3 bases, and the junction held 10 bases outside the gene matches. The CDR3 nucleotides read TGTGCCAGCAGCATTAGGCGACAGGGTAAAGAGACCCAGTACTTC. This gives the protein CASSIRRQGKETQYF.

J is TRBJ2-7 and V is TRBV2; 12 bases are shared with TRBD2. V was clipped by 1 base and J by 0 bases; unmatched bases: 1. The CDR3 sequence is 16 residues long. CDR1 and CDR2 (germline): SNHLY, FYNNEI. The CDR3: CASSEVLAGGSYEQYF. The CDR3 DNA is TGTGCCAGCAGTGAAGTACTAGCGGGAGGCTCCTACGAGCAGTACTTC.

The V and J genes are TRBV12-5 and TRBJ1-2; TRBD1 might be the D (5 bases). The CDR3 is 16 amino acids. V was shortened by 0 bases and J by 4 bases, with 15 bases between the two germline ends. Germline assignment: CDR1 LGHNT and CDR2 FRNRAP. The CDR3 loop reads CASGLVMGQPIYGYTF. CDR3 nucleotides: TGTGCTAGTGGTTTGGTAATGGGGCAGCCGATCTATGGCTACACCTTC. Complete variable domain (other parts from reference TRBV12-5 and TRBJ1-2): DARVTQTPRHKVTEMGQEVTMRCQPILGHNTVFWYRQTMMQGLELLAYFRNRAPLDDSGMPKDRFSAEMPDATLATLKIQPSEPRDSAVYFCASGLVMGQPIYGYTFGSGTRLTVV.

This chain joins TRBV4-1 and TRBJ2-2; weak D call: TRBD2 (7 bases). The germline gives CDR1 MGHRA, CDR2 YSYEKL. CDR3 length: 17 amino acids. V shed 0 bases and J shed 4 bases, with 15 bases lying between them. For the CDR3, the DNA is TGCGCCAGCAGCCAAGAACGGAGGGGGACTACCACCGGGGAGCTGTTTTTT. Residues: CASSQERRGTTTGELFF.